The present T cell receptor (beta chain) was sequenced within a study of blood T cell repertoires in COVID-19. The V and J ends lost 5 bases and 4 bases, in that order; junction bases with no gene match: 2. Germline V gene sequence: CDR1 GTSNPN, CDR2 SVGIG (reference sequence). This CDR3 region has 13 residues. Data came from immunoSEQ multiplex PCR; TCRdb stores just in-frame clones and leaves some out. The sample holds over 120,000 clones, around 79% seen once. The receptor comes from a woman between 65 and 79 years old with COVID-19, enrolled during active disease. The sequenced sample consisted of peripheral blood. The chain links TRBV30 to TRBJ1-5; 10 bases map to TRBD1. In DNA, the CDR3 is TGTGCCTGGGGGACAGGGGCAAATCAGCCCCAGCATTTT. Residues: CAWGTGANQPQHF.